This TCR beta chain was captured by sequencing in a study of OX40 agonist ivuxolimab in advanced cancers. Study-level points and caveats: There were, on average, more expanded clones in CD8+ T cells than in CD4+. Certain nonresponding patients likewise had low normalized T-cell clonal expansion.

Turning to this clone: Its cognate antigen is unknown.

Profiling relied on immunoSEQ multiplex PCR, and the TCRdb table lists in-frame clones only, not all of them. The sample has about 34,000 clones, roughly 80% seen once; the top ten hold approximately 2.4%. Germline loops: CDR1 GTSNPN, CDR2 SVGIG (reference sequence). V shed 0 bases and J shed 7 bases, with 21 bases lying between them. This CDR3 is 17 amino acids long. This sequence joins TRBV30 and TRBJ1-4; possible D gene TRBD1, 5 bases. The sequence was obtained from an adult with an advanced solid tumor such as melanoma, head and neck, liver or kidney cancer. The sample here was CD4+ or CD8+ T cells sorted from blood, taken in a trial of the OX40 agonist ivuxolimab. In nucleotides, the CDR3 is TGTGCCTGGAGTGTAGGGGCCCTCTCGACAGTCGGTGAAAAACTGTTTTTT. Its protein is CAWSVGALSTVGEKLFF.